This TCR beta chain was sequenced for a study of T cells after yellow fever vaccination (dated by TCRdb to about 2019). Study-wide context: The SMART-Seq v4 Ultra Low Input RNA kit was used to prepare libraries from fractions with low cell numbers. Blood was collected at multiple timepoints before and after primary and secondary immunization, and bulk PBMC replicates and cell subsets were isolated. To track T-cell clones before and after primary and booster YFV17D yellow fever vaccination, bulk TCR alpha and beta repertoires were sequenced longitudinally. Two healthy male donors, one aged 18 to 30 and one aged 30 to 40 years, made up the cohort. Summary of the overall study and its limitations: A small fraction of clonotypes showed up in both the CD4 and CD8 compartments, probably as a result of convergent recombination. The secondary T-cell response was found to be weaker but faster than the primary response, with a peak reached on day 5 rather than on day 15. After the booster, most of the clones that had expanded following primary vaccination were detected again (roughly 96% of CD4 and 80% to 90% of CD8), which suggests that memory was broadly maintained. Because abundant contaminating clonotypes from the bulk population could be contained in FACS-sorted repertoires, computational filtering was required. Only a couple of donors were included in the study, so the extent to which the findings can be generalized is limited.

TCR cDNA was synthesized by 5'RACE template switching, through which a universal primer site and unique molecular identifiers were introduced. cDNA synthesis was primed from both the TCR alpha and TCR beta constant segments. Libraries were amplified in two PCR steps, with sample barcodes and sequencing adapters added in the second step. Sequencing of libraries was performed on Illumina HiSeq 2500 (2x100 bp) or NovaSeq (2x150 bp). In the original analysis: MIGEC handled demultiplexing of reads and collapsing into UMI consensus sequences, while MiXCR performed V(D)J alignment. Vaccine-responding clonotypes were defined with edgeR using replicate PBMC samples, requiring FDR below 0.01 and a log2 fold change above 5 up to day 15. Each bulk clonotype was labeled CD4 or CD8 based on which sequenced repertoire, CD4 or CD8, contained the clonotype at higher abundance. TCRdb took the public reads, trimmed them with fastp at Q25, ran MiXCR for clone calling and kept in-frame beta chains. Here each entry gathers all rows of one CDR3 protein and keeps the most common genes and DNA. For this entry, the V and J calls and clone size follow TCRdb and not the study's own pipeline. The sample contains hundreds of thousands of distinct CDR3 sequences, about 14% of them found a single time. The ten largest clonotypes hold over 12% of the sample.

Points on this clonotype: Its specific antigen is unknown. The sample holds no much larger clone one base away, and base qualities are not on file.

CDR1 SGHKS and CDR2 YYEKEE are derived from the germline V gene (reference sequence). Trimming accounts for 7 bases at V and 4 bases at J, while the number of junction bases matched to no gene is 4. Taken from cysteine to phenylalanine, the CDR3 has 14 residues. Of all the DNA, just the CDR3 is kept, 42 bases in frame from base 1. Read against the paper, the sample's treatment or condition label means: live attenuated yellow fever vaccine strain. At each blood-draw timepoint, two biological replicates of bulk PBMCs were obtained. A standard Ficoll-Paque protocol was used to isolate PBMCs from peripheral blood. RNA was extracted with TriZol from bulk PBMCs, CD4 and CD8 fractions, and dextramer-positive and dextramer-negative fractions.

The receptor's source is a man aged 30 to 39 who received the YFV17D yellow fever vaccine. The sequence is built from TRBV5-5 and TRBJ2-5, and TRBD2 aligns with 13 junction nucleotides. The material was PBMCs, obtained on the day of the yellow fever booster vaccination. The CDR3 here reads CASLLAGGGETQYF. The nucleotide sequence is TGTGCCAGCCTACTAGCGGGAGGGGGAGAGACCCAGTACTTC.